The entry below describes one TCR beta chain. The antigen is undetermined. The source of the sample is a study of cytomegalovirus exposure and HLA in healthy donors. PCR was performed using 60 Vbeta and 13 Jbeta primers. The data were produced by immunoSEQ multiplex PCR, yet TCRdb's version contains in-frame clones alone and is incomplete. Here the sample table reports 140,000 or so clones. Regarding the study as a whole: Cytomegalovirus association was assigned to about 150 TCR beta chains. CMV serostatus was the sole immune exposure data available. A missense variant in DCLRE1C was later tied to TCR beta V- and J-gene trimming.

Sequenced: PBMCs. The receptor was isolated from a male donor in good health and CMV-seronegative.

Written as DNA, the CDR3 is TGCGCCAGCAGCCCAAATCAAGAGACCCAGTACTTC. It is translated as CASSPNQETQYF. The rearrangement links TRBV5-1 to TRBJ2-5; D gene uncertain. V was clipped by 4 bases and J by 2 bases, with 6 bases between them. The CDR3 spans 12 residues. Looked up from germline, CDR1 is SGHRS and CDR2 is YFSETQ.